A single TCR beta chain is shown here with its context. The germline gene is not matched at one end of the junction; a read error may be the cause. The sample belongs to a study of regulatory T cells in long-lasting Graves disease. Time point in this sample: newly diagnosed GD, antithyroid drugs for less than 3 months. PBMC RNA served as the TCR library source. This CDR3 has 13 residues. The V gene's germline CDR1 is SSHAT and CDR2 FNYEAQ (reference sequence). The authors built TCR beta libraries using iRepertoire HTBI primers and Arm-PCR of CDR3 regions. TCRdb re-called the multiplex PCR reads through MiXCR, storing one row per CDR3 protein. This table has 400,000 to 500,000 distinct CDR3 sequences, around 13% appearing once. A further study also used this sample, focusing on T cells in Graves' hyperthyroidism and ophthalmopathy.

The sample here was peripheral blood mononuclear cells (PBMCs), taken at new diagnosis, from a patient treated with antithyroid drugs. The chain employs TRBV7-7 and TRBJ2-1; D not resolved. This TCR was recovered from a woman aged 45-65 years with Graves disease. CDR3 bases: TGTGCTAGCAGCTTACAATGGGGTGCATTGCAGTTCTTC. This translates into CASSLQWGALQFF.